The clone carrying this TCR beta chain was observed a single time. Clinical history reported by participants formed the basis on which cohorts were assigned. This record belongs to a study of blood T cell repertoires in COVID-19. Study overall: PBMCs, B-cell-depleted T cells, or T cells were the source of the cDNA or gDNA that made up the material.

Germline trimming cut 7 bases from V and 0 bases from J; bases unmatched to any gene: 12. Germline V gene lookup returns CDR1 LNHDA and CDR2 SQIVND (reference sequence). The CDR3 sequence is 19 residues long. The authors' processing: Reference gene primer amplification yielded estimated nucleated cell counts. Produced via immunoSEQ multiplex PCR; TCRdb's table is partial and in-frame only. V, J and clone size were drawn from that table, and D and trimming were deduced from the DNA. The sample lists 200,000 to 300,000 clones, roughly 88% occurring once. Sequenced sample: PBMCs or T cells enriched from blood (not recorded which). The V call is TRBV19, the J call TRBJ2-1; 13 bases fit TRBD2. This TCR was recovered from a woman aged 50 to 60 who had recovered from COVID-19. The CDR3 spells CASTLNRLAGGSSYNEQFF. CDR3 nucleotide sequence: TGTGCCAGTACCCTCAACCGACTAGCGGGAGGCAGCTCCTACAATGAGCAGTTCTTC.